Listed below are T cell receptor beta chains from one sample, sequenced in a study of T-cell memory formation after mild COVID-19. MiXCR, run by TCRdb on the 5' RACE reads, gives a single entry per CDR3 protein. The table has about 180,000 distinct CDR3 sequences, 16% seen once. Sequenced material: PBMCs or a T cell subset sorted from them (not recorded which). The receptors come from an adult woman who had mild COVID-19 (a few samples of this study predate the infection). Cell type and time point are not known. CDR3s include the opening cysteine and the closing phenylalanine or tryptophan. The order of the fields is clone size, V gene, CDR3 protein. The size field is filled for only some rows; it gives once, few, many or a size class.

clone_size: NA
v_call: TRBV6-2/TRBV6-3
cdr3_aa: CASALRTEAFF

clone_size: NA
v_call: TRBV24-1
cdr3_aa: CATRPSTGQSTDTQYF

clone_size: NA
v_call: TRBV5-5
cdr3_aa: CASSVTCYSGANVLTF

clone_size: few
v_call: TRBV5-1
cdr3_aa: CASSLVQGSTGELFF

clone_size: many
v_call: TRBV12-3/TRBV12-4
cdr3_aa: CASSHRTSSTDTQYF

clone_size: NA
v_call: TRBV6-6
cdr3_aa: CASKFTRGRGRLNTEAFF

clone_size: few
v_call: TRBV2
cdr3_aa: CASTPRGQETQYF

clone_size: NA
v_call: TRBV6-5
cdr3_aa: CASSYFGTGPSGKLFF

clone_size: many
v_call: TRBV20-1
cdr3_aa: CSARIPGVEQFF

clone_size: NA
v_call: TRBV24-1
cdr3_aa: CATSDFPDRGTYGYTF

clone_size: many
v_call: TRBV21-1
cdr3_aa: CASCRAAYEQYF

clone_size: few
v_call: TRBV20-1
cdr3_aa: CSARGPSTENYGYTF

clone_size: NA
v_call: TRBV20-1
cdr3_aa: CSALVQGSPQHF

clone_size: many
v_call: TRBV5-1
cdr3_aa: CASSSGQVGETQYF

clone_size: few
v_call: TRBV6-2/TRBV6-3
cdr3_aa: CASSYGETHRSNYGYTF

clone_size: NA
v_call: TRBV10-3
cdr3_aa: CAISESGGSKNIQYF

clone_size: many
v_call: TRBV5-1
cdr3_aa: CASSLAGVNEQFF

clone_size: few
v_call: TRBV29-1
cdr3_aa: CSVGQGSNQPQHF

clone_size: few
v_call: TRBV19
cdr3_aa: CASNPRDRVGNEQFF

clone_size: NA
v_call: TRBV3-1
cdr3_aa: CASSQDRGPGAGDEQFF

clone_size: NA
v_call: TRBV5-1
cdr3_aa: CASSPGRTHGAPLHF

clone_size: few
v_call: TRBV6-2/TRBV6-3
cdr3_aa: CASSYGYNEQFF

clone_size: few
v_call: TRBV5-1
cdr3_aa: CASSHGDHSAGGYTF

clone_size: few
v_call: TRBV3-1
cdr3_aa: CASSPSGRVYNEQFF

clone_size: few
v_call: TRBV6-2/TRBV6-3
cdr3_aa: CASSYHGRGAYEQYF

clone_size: few
v_call: TRBV7-3
cdr3_aa: CASSKTSGRVYNEQFF

clone_size: few
v_call: TRBV6-5
cdr3_aa: CASSYDGGTGPLRDGYTF

clone_size: few
v_call: TRBV5-1
cdr3_aa: CASSLGWTRSSDTQYF

clone_size: few
v_call: TRBV24-1
cdr3_aa: CATSDPGTANNQPQHF

clone_size: few
v_call: TRBV7-2
cdr3_aa: CASSLEVQSTDTQYF

clone_size: few
v_call: TRBV5-1
cdr3_aa: CASSLSRGDTDTQYF

clone_size: few
v_call: TRBV5-1
cdr3_aa: CASSLEQGRQETQYF

clone_size: NA
v_call: TRBV5-1
cdr3_aa: CASSFGNSYNEQFF

clone_size: few
v_call: TRBV12-3/TRBV12-4
cdr3_aa: CASSFRGTYEQYF

clone_size: NA
v_call: TRBV5-4
cdr3_aa: CASSPDKAGAPDTQYF

clone_size: few
v_call: TRBV7-7
cdr3_aa: CASSLTGFVITEAFF

clone_size: few
v_call: TRBV7-9
cdr3_aa: CASSPEGPNTIYF

clone_size: NA
v_call: TRBV12-3/TRBV12-4
cdr3_aa: CASQAGGTYEQYF

clone_size: NA
v_call: TRBV12-3/TRBV12-4
cdr3_aa: CASSTDSTDTQYF

clone_size: few
v_call: TRBV12-3/TRBV12-4
cdr3_aa: CASSSLGAQYF

clone_size: NA
v_call: TRBV7-2
cdr3_aa: CASSDQGNQPQHF

clone_size: few
v_call: TRBV6-5
cdr3_aa: CASSRDSKYYGYTF